The next 27 T cell receptor beta chains were all read from a single sample in a study of T cells after yellow fever vaccination. One entry per CDR3 protein results from TCRdb running MiXCR on the 5' RACE reads. The profile shows tens of thousands of distinct CDR3 sequences, approximately 5.7% of them singletons. The input for sequencing was PBMCs, either bulk or a sorted T-cell subset (CD4+, CD8+, memory, or dextramer-sorted; not recorded which), taken on the day of the yellow fever booster vaccination. The receptors derive from a man between 18 and 29 years old who received the YFV17D yellow fever vaccine.

The V call is TRBV5-4, the J call TRBJ2-1, with D perhaps TRBD2 (5 bases). The CDR3 loop spans 14 amino acids. The V gene lost 1 base and the J gene lost 5 bases, with 10 bases spanning the gap. From germline, CDR1 is SGHNT and CDR2 YYREEE (reference sequence). The CDR3 DNA is TGTGCCAGCAGCTTGATCGGGGTCGACAATGAGCAGTTCTTC. It translates to CASSLIGVDNEQFF.

This clonotype has ten or more counts. The V gene is TRBV4-1, the J gene TRBJ1-6; a possible D gene is TRBD1 (5 bases). The CDR3 spans 17 residues. Germline V gives CDR1 MGHRA, CDR2 YSYEKL. V lost 6 bases, J lost 6 bases, and 21 bases lay in between. The CDR3 loop is CASRPGAAASGNSPLHF. CDR3 DNA: TGCGCCAGCAGGCCTGGGGCCGCTGCGTCGGGTAATTCACCCCTCCACTTT.

This clonotype was recorded at least ten times. V usage is TRBV5-1 and J usage is TRBJ2-1; tentatively, D is TRBD1 or TRBD2 (6 bases each). Trimming removed 3 bases from V and 6 bases from J, with 16 bases in between. From germline, CDR1 is SGHRS and CDR2 YFSETQ. The CDR3 extends over 15 amino acids. The CDR3 spells CASSSFGGLANEQFF. The CDR3 DNA is TGCGCCAGCAGCTCCTTTGGGGGGCTCGCCAATGAGCAGTTCTTC.

A note on this clonotype: The junction departs from the called germline gene at one end, perhaps through a read error. The chain carries TRBV7-8 and TRBJ1-1, with 7 bases identical to TRBD1. The CDR3 sequence is 15 residues long. Germline CDR1 and CDR2: SGHVS and FQNEAQ. CDR3 DNA sequence: TGTGCCAGCAGCTTATACAGGGGCCCGAACACTGTAGCTTTCTTT. It is translated as CASSLYRGPNTVAFF.

This clonotype was picked up many times. The V call is TRBV29-1, the J call TRBJ1-2; D possibly corresponds to TRBD1 (5 bases). The CDR3 sequence is 13 residues long. Trimming took 6 bases from V and 8 from J, leaving 19 bases between them. Germline V gene lookup returns CDR1 SQVTM and CDR2 ANQGSEA. DNA of the CDR3: TGCAGCGTCTACACTTGGGGCCCGAGAGGCTACACCTTC. It yields the protein CSVYTWGPRGYTF.

This clonotype was observed a few times. V gene TRBV29-1 combines with J gene TRBJ1-2; 8 positions agree with TRBD1. Germline values: CDR1 SQVTM, CDR2 ANQGSEA. The CDR3 spans 13 residues. Germline trimming cut 6 bases from V and 2 bases from J; bases unmatched to any gene: 5. The CDR3 region is CSVGRQGNYGYTF. CDR3 in DNA: TGCAGCGTGGGTAGACAGGGGAACTATGGCTACACCTTC.

This sequence joins TRBV12-3 or TRBV12-4 and TRBJ2-1, with D possibly being TRBD1 or TRBD2 (5 bases each). V was clipped by 4 bases and J by 7 bases, with 11 bases between them. The CDR3 has 13 residues. The CDR3 protein is CASSYGWGNEQFF. In nucleotides, the CDR3 is TGTGCCAGCAGTTACGGGTGGGGGAATGAGCAGTTCTTC.

To note about this clonotype: Possible read error: a much larger clone is one base away. The J gene is TRBJ2-2, the V gene TRBV5-5, with 8 bases aligning to TRBD2. The CDR3 has 15 amino acids. V lost 5 bases to trimming and J lost 10 bases; unmatched junction nucleotides: 13. Germline assignment: CDR1 SGHKS and CDR2 YYEKEE (reference sequence). The CDR3 DNA follows: TGTGCCAGCAGTCCCTATGCGGGGGGACCTTTGGAGCTGTTTTTT. Translated, it gives CASSPYAGGPLELFF.

This clonotype was observed many times. V gene TRBV27 combines with J gene TRBJ1-1, with D uncertain. V was cut by 4 bases and J by 1 base, with 7 bases left in between. The germline V gene has CDR1 MNHEY and CDR2 SMNVEV (reference sequence). CDR3 length equals 13 residues. The CDR3 here is CASSSTANTEAFF. In DNA form, the CDR3 reads TGTGCCAGCAGTTCCACAGCGAACACTGAAGCTTTCTTT.

This clonotype has a count of ten or more. The chain combines TRBV27 with TRBJ2-7; TRBD1 matches at 7 bases. The length of the CDR3 is 14 residues. CDR1 is MNHEY, CDR2 SMNVEV, per germline (reference sequence). The ends lost 5 bases at V and 2 bases at J; junction bases unmatched: 6. In DNA, the CDR3 is TGTGCCAGCAGTCCGCGGACAGGCGCCTACGAGCAGTACTTC. Translating gives CASSPRTGAYEQYF.

V and J are TRBV27 and TRBJ1-4; D may be TRBD1 (5 bases). The CDR3 sequence is 15 residues long. V gave up 2 bases and J gave up 2 bases, with 9 bases separating them. CDR1 is MNHEY and CDR2 is SMNVEV in the germline V gene (reference sequence). CDR3 nucleotide sequence: TGTGCCAGCAGTTTAACGGGGGGGACTAATGAAAAACTGTTTTTT. Its translation: CASSLTGGTNEKLFF.

This clonotype has at least ten counts. The CDR3 region is CASSPRDRGYSGANVLTF. CDR3 bases: TGCGCCAGCAGCCCGCGGGACAGGGGCTACTCTGGGGCCAACGTCCTGACTTTC. The V and J genes are TRBV5-1 and TRBJ2-6; 10 bases align to TRBD1. Unmatched junction bases numbered 7, after V lost 4 bases and J lost 0 bases. The CDR3 spans 18 residues. The germline CDR1 and CDR2 sequences are SGHRS and YFSETQ. Based on the CDR3 plus reference TRBV5-1 and TRBJ2-6, the full variable domain is KAGVTQTPRYLIKTRGQQVTLSCSPISGHRSVSWYQQTPGQGLQFLFEYFSETQRNKGNFPGRFSGRQFSNSRSEMNVSTLELGDSALYLCASSPRDRGYSGANVLTFGAGSRLTVL.

This clonotype was observed many times. The rearrangement uses TRBV21-1 and TRBJ2-7; the tabulated D call, TRBD1, remains unverified against the DNA. TRBV21-1 is a pseudogene locus. The CDR3 has 13 residues. CDR3 in amino acids: CASSPGTGHEQYV. The CDR3 DNA follows: TGTGCCAGCAGCCCAGGGACAGGGCACGAGCAGTACGTC.

The chain uses TRBV7-2 and TRBJ1-2, with 9 bases that match TRBD1. J gave up 6 bases and V 2 bases, and 13 bases lay outside the gene matches. Germline V gives CDR1 SGHTA, CDR2 FQGNSA. The CDR3 is made up of 17 amino acids. Here the CDR3 DNA reads TGTGCCAGCAGCTTAACGACCGGGACAGGGAGGGCAAATGGCTACACCTTC. Protein sequence: CASSLTTGTGRANGYTF.

This clonotype was recorded many times. The rearrangement joins TRBV7-2 to TRBJ1-1, with TRBD1 as a possible D gene (5 bases). The germline V gene has CDR1 SGHTA and CDR2 FQGNSA. The CDR3 covers 12 residues. V lost 5 bases, J lost 7 bases, and 11 bases lay in between. CDR3 loop: CASSPMGGEAFF. DNA for the CDR3: TGTGCCAGCAGCCCAATGGGGGGTGAAGCTTTCTTT.

The chain employs TRBV4-1 and TRBJ1-5; D uncertain. Germline CDR1 reads MGHRA; CDR2 reads YSYEKL. The CDR3 is 15 amino acids. V shed 4 bases and J shed 0 bases, with 10 bases lying between them. The CDR3 DNA follows: TGCGCCAGCAGCCCCGCGGACTATAGCAATCAGCCCCAGCATTTT. Its translation is CASSPADYSNQPQHF.

This clonotype was picked up many times. This sequence joins TRBV29-1 and TRBJ2-5; a weak D match, TRBD1 (5 bases). The CDR3 consists of 14 residues. V was shortened by 4 bases and J by 5 bases, with 17 bases between the two germline ends. Germline assignment: CDR1 SQVTM and CDR2 ANQGSEA. The CDR3 bases are TGCAGCGTTGGGCTGCAGGCAGGGCGGGAGACCCAGTACTTC. Encoded protein: CSVGLQAGRETQYF.

This chain uses TRBV4-1 with TRBJ1-1, with D possibly being TRBD1 (5 bases). V was cut by 3 bases and J by 0 bases, with 8 bases left in between. Germline-derived CDR1 and CDR2 are MGHRA and YSYEKL. The CDR3 length is 14 residues. Written as DNA, the CDR3 is TGCGCCAGCAGCCAGGGACGGGTGAACACTGAAGCTTTCTTT. Translation: CASSQGRVNTEAFF.

This clonotype showed up just a few times. The CDR3 nucleotides are TGTGCCAGCGCCGCGGGGCGCACTGAAGCTTTCTTT. Protein sequence: CASAAGRTEAFF. The rearrangement joins TRBV7-9 to TRBJ1-1; D possibly corresponds to TRBD1 (5 bases). The CDR3 spans 12 residues. Germline V CDR1 and CDR2: SEHNR, FQNEAQ (reference sequence). V gave up 8 bases and J gave up 4 bases, with 11 bases separating them.

This clonotype has just a few counts. The chain recombines TRBV29-1 with TRBJ1-2, with D unresolved. The CDR3 length is 14 residues. Per the germline V gene, CDR1 is SQVTM and CDR2 is ANQGSEA. Trimming removed 5 bases at V and 2 bases at J, with 15 bases between. The CDR3 DNA follows: TGCAGCGTTCCCGCCTTACAGAACAACTATGGCTACACCTTC. Protein sequence: CSVPALQNNYGYTF.

In this sample, this clonotype turned up a few times. This chain joins TRBV12-3 or TRBV12-4 and TRBJ1-5; D gene unclear. This CDR3 has 15 residues. V was clipped by 7 bases and J by 2 bases, with 15 bases between them. For the CDR3, the DNA is TGTGCCAGCACCCCGGTCGGGAGTGGCAATCAGCCCCAGCATTTT. Encoded protein: CASTPVGSGNQPQHF.

This clonotype was observed many times. This sequence joins TRBV7-2 and TRBJ2-3, with 8 bases identical to TRBD2. The CDR3 spans 15 residues. Germline loops: CDR1 SGHTA, CDR2 FQGNSA. Germline trimming cut 5 bases from V and 3 bases from J; bases unmatched to any gene: 7. The CDR3 protein is CASSPGGSGTDTQYF. The CDR3 DNA reads as TGTGCCAGCAGCCCGGGGGGGAGTGGGACAGATACGCAGTATTTT.

In its sample, this clonotype was seen a few times. J is TRBJ2-3 and V is TRBV14; D is undetermined. Germline CDR1 is SGHDN and CDR2 is FVKESK. The CDR3 has 11 amino acids. Trimming stripped 2 bases from V and 8 bases from J, with 5 bases between. The CDR3 loop is CASSQTGTQYF. The CDR3 nucleotides read TGTGCCAGCAGCCAAACTGGTACGCAGTATTTT. Variable domain in full (rest from reference TRBV14 and TRBJ2-3): EAGVTQFPSHSVIEKGQTVTLRCDPISGHDNLYWYRRVMGKEIKFLLHFVKESKQDESGMPNNRFLAERTGGTYSTLKVQPAELEDSGVYFCASSQTGTQYFGPGTRLTVL.

At least ten counts were recorded for this clonotype. The rearrangement uses TRBV4-1 and TRBJ2-4, with D possibly being TRBD1 (6 bases). Trimming pared 3 bases from V and 4 bases from J, leaving 16 bases between. This CDR3 has 16 amino acids. CDR1 and CDR2 (germline): MGHRA, YSYEKL. The CDR3 DNA reads as TGCGCCAGCAGCCACGCCAGCGGCCAGGGGAAAAACATTCAGTACTTC. It encodes CASSHASGQGKNIQYF.

This clonotype was counted many times. This CDR3 is CASSLGPSPLHF. CDR3 DNA sequence: TGTGCCAGCAGCCTGGGGCCTTCCCCCCTCCACTTT. The chain links TRBV7-9 to TRBJ1-6, with D possibly being TRBD1 (5 bases). V was cut by 5 bases and J by 13 bases, with 12 bases left in between. The CDR3 consists of 12 residues. The germline CDR1 and CDR2 sequences are SEHNR and FQNEAQ (reference sequence). Variable domain in full (rest from reference TRBV7-9 and TRBJ1-6): DTGVSQNPRHKITKRGQNVTFRCDPISEHNRLYWYRQTLGQGPEFLTYFQNEAQLEKSRLLSDRFSAERPKGSFSTLEIQRTEQGDSAMYLCASSLGPSPLHFGNGTRLTVT.

This clonotype occurred many times. The chain uses TRBV5-1 and TRBJ2-4, with a weak D call TRBD1 (6 bases). This CDR3 is 14 amino acids long. CDR1 SGHRS and CDR2 YFSETQ come from the germline V gene. The V and J ends lost 6 bases and 0 bases respectively, with 10 bases between them. The CDR3 spells CASNTGLAKNIQYF. CDR3 DNA: TGCGCCAGCAACACAGGGCTAGCCAAAAACATTCAGTACTTC.

The rearrangement uses TRBV29-1 and TRBJ2-2, with D unresolved. V was trimmed by 2 bases and J by 5 bases, leaving 12 bases between them. The CDR3 length is 14 residues. Looked up from germline, CDR1 is SQVTM and CDR2 is ANQGSEA. The CDR3 is CSVELAGRTGELFF. The CDR3 DNA sequence: TGCAGCGTTGAACTGGCAGGACGGACCGGGGAGCTGTTTTTT.